This note documents a single T cell receptor beta chain sequence. The source of the sample is a study of blood T cell repertoires in COVID-19. The CDR3 has 13 amino acids. Unmatched junction bases numbered 3, after V lost 3 bases and J lost 6 bases. The germline gives CDR1 SGHTA, CDR2 FQGNSA. The method was immunoSEQ multiplex PCR; TCRdb's version includes in-frame clones alone and lacks a portion of them. In the table there are more than 80,000 clones, about 90% of which are singletons. The genes are TRBV7-2 and TRBJ2-7; 9 bases line up with TRBD1. Sequenced input: peripheral blood. The sequence was collected from a man aged 18 to 30 with COVID-19, enrolled during active disease. DNA of the CDR3: TGTGCCAGCAGCTTTCACAGGGGGCGCGAGCAGTACTTC. Amino acid sequence: CASSFHRGREQYF.